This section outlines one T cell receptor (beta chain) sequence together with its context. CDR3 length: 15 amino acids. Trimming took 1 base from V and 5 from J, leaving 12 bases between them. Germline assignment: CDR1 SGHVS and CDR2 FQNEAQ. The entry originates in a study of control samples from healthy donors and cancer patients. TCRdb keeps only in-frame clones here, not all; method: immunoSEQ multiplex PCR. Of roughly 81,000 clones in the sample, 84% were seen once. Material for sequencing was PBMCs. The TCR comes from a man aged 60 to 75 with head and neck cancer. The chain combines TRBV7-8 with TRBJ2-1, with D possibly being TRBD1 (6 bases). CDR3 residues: CASSLVRRGDNEQFF. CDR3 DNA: TGTGCCAGCAGCTTAGTGCGCAGGGGAGACAATGAGCAGTTCTTC. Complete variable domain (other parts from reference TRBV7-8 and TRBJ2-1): GAGVSQSPRYKVAKRGQDVALRCDPISGHVSLFWYQQALGQGPEFLTYFQNEAQLDKSGLPSDRFFAERPEGSVSTLKIQRTQQEDSAVYLCASSLVRRGDNEQFFGPGTRLTVL.